This paragraph reports one T cell receptor (beta chain). Original methodology: Reference gene primer amplification yielded estimated nucleated cell counts. Only in-frame clones appear in the TCRdb table, and some are missing; sequencing was by immunoSEQ multiplex PCR. That table is the source of V, J and clone size, and D and trimming were worked out from the DNA. The data hold fewer than 300,000 clones, with roughly nine tenths observed a single time. This sample was included in a study of blood T cell repertoires in COVID-19. Study background: Some COVID-19 samples were acute and others convalescent; all came from the United States, Italy and Spain. From T cells, B-cell-depleted T cells, or PBMCs came the material, which was cDNA or gDNA.

Germline V gene sequence: CDR1 KGHSH, CDR2 LQKENI. CDR3 length: 15 residues. The ends lost 6 bases at V and 7 bases at J; junction bases unmatched: 9. It was during active infection that Seattle patients were enrolled and then longitudinally followed. The chain links TRBV18 to TRBJ1-5; 10 positions agree with TRBD1. This clonotype originated in a young woman with COVID-19, enrolled during active disease. The sequenced material came from peripheral blood. CDR3 sequence: CASSPGQGIEQPQHF. The CDR3 DNA follows: TGTGCCAGCTCCCCGGGACAGGGGATAGAACAGCCCCAGCATTTT.